The sequence of this TCR beta chain was determined in a study of PD-1 blockade in classical Hodgkin lymphoma. Germline values: CDR1 SGHTA, CDR2 FQGNSA. CDR3 length: 14 amino acids. V was clipped by 5 bases and J by 6 bases; unmatched bases: 7. The protocol was immunoSEQ multiplex PCR, while the TCRdb copy is restricted to in-frame clones and leaves out a portion. The data show some 34,000 clones, around 89% seen once. The time point here: newly diagnosed, previously untreated cHL patient sample. Thawed PBMCs yielded CD4+ T cells through magnetic negative selection. The rearrangement uses TRBV7-2 and TRBJ2-7, with TRBD2 identical over 10 bases. This TCR came from a human donor with classical Hodgkin lymphoma. What was sequenced was CD4+ T cells from blood. The CDR3 bases are TGTGCCAGCAGCCCTAGCGGGGGCGAGGTCGAGCAGTACTTC. Residues: CASSPSGGEVEQYF.